The next 21 T cell receptor beta chains were all read from a single sample in a study of shared clonotypes between healthy human individuals. The assay was immunoSEQ multiplex PCR, and TCRdb's table has in-frame clones only and misses some. Of some 2 million clones listed, approximately 94% are singletons. The naive CD8 subset, CD45RO-negative cells positively selected for CCR7, excluded terminally differentiated effector memory CD45RA+ cells. The sequenced sample was naive CD8+ T cells sorted from blood. The receptors come from a young man in good health.

This rearrangement joins TRBV6-1 to TRBJ1-2, with D possibly TRBD1 on 5 matching bases. This CDR3 region has 17 residues. Germline loops: CDR1 MNHNS, CDR2 SASEGT. Deletions cut 0 bases from V and 4 bases from J, with 18 bases between. The CDR3 sequence is CASSEAPGGAGLYGYTF. As DNA, the CDR3 is TGTGCCAGCAGTGAAGCGCCCGGGGGAGCAGGCCTCTATGGCTACACCTTC.

Of note for this clone: The junction departs from the called germline gene at one end, perhaps through a read error. The rearrangement links TRBV7-7 to TRBJ2-7, with D possibly TRBD1 on 6 matching bases. From germline, CDR1 is SSHAT and CDR2 FNYEAQ (reference sequence). This CDR3 is built from 13 residues. CDR3 DNA: TGTGCTAGCAGCCCGGGACACGGCTACGAGCAGTACTTC. This sequence encodes CASSPGHGYEQYF.

The gene calls are TRBV7-9 and TRBJ1-5; 7 bases are a match to TRBD1. There are 14 residues in the CDR3. The ends lost 1 base at V and 6 bases at J; junction bases unmatched: 3. Germline assignment: CDR1 SEHNR and CDR2 FQNEAQ (reference sequence). The DNA for the CDR3 is TGTGCCAGCAGCTTAGGGCCAGGGGGTCAGCCCCAGCATTTT. Translating it yields CASSLGPGGQPQHF.

The rearrangement joins TRBV5-1 to TRBJ2-3; 10 bases match TRBD2. V was pared by 2 bases and J by 3 bases, with 3 bases of the junction left unmatched. CDR1 and CDR2 (germline): SGHRS, YFSETQ. CDR3 length: 15 amino acids. CDR3 region: CASSLELAGTDTQYF. CDR3 DNA sequence: TGCGCCAGCAGCTTAGAACTAGCGGGGACAGATACGCAGTATTTT.

This chain joins TRBV29-1 and TRBJ1-2, with TRBD1 matching over 7 bases. Per the germline V gene, CDR1 is SQVTM and CDR2 is ANQGSEA. The CDR3 sequence is 14 residues long. V shed 0 bases and J 7 bases; nucleotides not matched to a gene: 8. CDR3 residues: CSVEDQLTGFGYTF. CDR3 bases: TGCAGCGTTGAAGATCAGCTGACAGGGTTTGGCTACACCTTC. Drawing the rest from reference TRBV29-1 and TRBJ1-2, the complete variable domain is SAVISQKPSRDICQRGTSLTIQCQVDSQVTMMFWYRQQPGQSLTLIATANQGSEATYESGFVIDKFPISRPNLTFSTLTVSNMSPEDSSIYLCSVEDQLTGFGYTFGSGTRLTVV.

V and J are TRBV10-1 and TRBJ2-1, with D possibly being TRBD1 (5 bases). CDR1 is WNHNN, CDR2 SYGVQD, per germline (reference sequence). This CDR3 contains 14 residues. V shed 6 bases and J shed 5 bases, with 14 bases lying between them. CDR3 sequence (DNA): TGCGCCAGCAGCTCGTCAGGGTACGACAATGAGCAGTTCTTC. Amino acids: CASSSSGYDNEQFF.

This rearrangement joins TRBV2 to TRBJ1-4, with D hard to call. Germline CDR1 reads SNHLY; CDR2 reads FYNNEI. There are 15 residues in the CDR3. V was clipped by 4 bases and J by 5 bases, with 14 bases between them. In DNA, the CDR3 is TGTGCCAGCAGTGGGAAAGGAGGGAACAATGAAAAACTGTTTTTT. Its protein is CASSGKGGNNEKLFF.

A remark on this clone: Other DNA sequences in the sample encode the same CDR3. V and J are TRBV11-2 and TRBJ2-7; D gene unclear. Germline V gene data show CDR1 as SGHAT and CDR2 as FQNNGV. The CDR3 has 11 amino acids. Trimming took off 3 bases at V and 3 bases at J, with 3 bases between the two ends. CDR3 coding DNA: TGTGCCAGCAGCTTCAGCTACGAGCAGTACTTC. It yields the protein CASSFSYEQYF.

On this clone: Additional DNA sequences in this sample encode the identical CDR3. The rearrangement links TRBV5-6 to TRBJ2-7; D is ambiguous. The CDR3 contains 13 residues. V was clipped by 4 bases and J by 2 bases, with 10 bases between them. Germline V gene data show CDR1 as SGHDT and CDR2 as YYEEEE. Written as DNA, the CDR3 is TGTGCCAGCAGCCCCCCCGGAACCTACGAGCAGTACTTC. Amino acid sequence: CASSPPGTYEQYF.

The chain has TRBV5-5 and TRBJ2-7, with D hard to call. The germline V gene encodes CDR1 SGHKS and CDR2 YYEKEE (reference sequence). The CDR3 contains 14 residues. With 4 bases removed from V and 2 bases from J, the gap between germline ends came to 13 bases. The CDR3 region is CASSPWEGPYEQYF. Here the CDR3 DNA reads TGTGCCAGCAGCCCCTGGGAAGGACCCTACGAGCAGTACTTC. Drawing the rest from reference TRBV5-5 and TRBJ2-7, the complete variable domain is DAGVTQSPTHLIKTRGQQVTLRCSPISGHKSVSWYQQVLGQGPQFIFQYYEKEERGRGNFPDRFSARQFPNYSSELNVNALLLGDSALYLCASSPWEGPYEQYFGPGTRLTVT.

This chain joins TRBV29-1 and TRBJ1-1; a possible D gene is TRBD1 (6 bases). The CDR3 runs to 13 residues. Germline loops: CDR1 SQVTM, CDR2 ANQGSEA. Trimming removed 4 bases from V and 1 base from J, with 10 bases in between. CDR3 sequence (DNA): TGCAGCGTTGTGGACAGCCAGAACACTGAAGCTTTCTTT. It encodes CSVVDSQNTEAFF.

This clone was found once. The rearrangement links TRBV27 to TRBJ2-7, with D possibly TRBD2 on 8 matching bases. This CDR3 region has 14 residues. Trimming shortened V by 6 bases and J by 4 bases, and 16 bases separated the two germline ends. CDR1 is MNHEY and CDR2 is SMNVEV in the germline V gene (reference sequence). CDR3 amino acids: CASSGTAGVYEQYF. CDR3 DNA sequence: TGTGCCAGCAGCGGGACAGCGGGGGTATACGAGCAGTACTTC.

The V call is TRBV4-1, the J call TRBJ1-5; D is undetermined. The V gene lost 2 bases and the J gene lost 7 bases, with 15 bases spanning the gap. Germline CDR1 is MGHRA and CDR2 is YSYEKL. The CDR3 consists of 15 residues. The CDR3 region is CASSQPGWERQPQHF. The CDR3 bases are TGCGCCAGCAGCCAACCCGGCTGGGAGAGACAGCCCCAGCATTTT.

The chain recombines TRBV11-2 with TRBJ1-4, with D maybe TRBD1 (6 bases). Germline assignment: CDR1 SGHAT and CDR2 FQNNGV. This CDR3 region has 17 residues. Between the trimmed V and J ends, which lost 1 base and 0 bases, there was a span of 12 bases. For the CDR3, the DNA is TGTGCCAGCAGCTTAGGGACAGCCGGTCCAACTAATGAAAAACTGTTTTTT. Its protein is CASSLGTAGPTNEKLFF.

The chain combines TRBV29-1 with TRBJ1-2, with TRBD1 as a possible D gene (5 bases). The germline V gene has CDR1 SQVTM and CDR2 ANQGSEA. The CDR3 sequence is 20 residues long. V was shortened by 0 bases and J by 4 bases, with 30 bases between the two germline ends. This CDR3 reads CSVEDLVGENPDKLGYGYTF. The CDR3 nucleotides are TGCAGCGTTGAAGATCTGGTAGGGGAAAACCCCGATAAGCTCGGCTATGGCTACACCTTC.

This chain connects TRBV19 to TRBJ1-1; 12 bases fit TRBD1. The CDR3 consists of 16 residues. From germline, CDR1 is LNHDA and CDR2 SQIVND (reference sequence). The ends lost 9 bases at V and 0 bases at J; junction bases unmatched: 8. The CDR3 DNA is TGTGCCAGCCGGGACAGGGGGCGCGGGATGAACACTGAAGCTTTCTTT. It codes for CASRDRGRGMNTEAFF.

The chain recombines TRBV4-1 with TRBJ1-1; 9 nucleotides agree with TRBD1. This CDR3 has 19 amino acids. The germline gives CDR1 MGHRA, CDR2 YSYEKL. With 0 bases clipped from V and 0 bases from J, the junction kept 11 bases outside the gene matches. In nucleotides, the CDR3 is TGCGCCAGCAGCCAAGATCCCGCGGAGACAGGGGGTGTGAACACTGAAGCTTTCTTT. Amino acid sequence: CASSQDPAETGGVNTEAFF.

V gene TRBV19 combines with J gene TRBJ2-5; 9 bases are a match to TRBD2. Germline CDR1 LNHDA, CDR2 SQIVND (reference sequence). The V segment lost 7 bases and the J segment 5 bases; nucleotides outside the gene matches: 8. This CDR3 spans 14 amino acids. The CDR3 is CASTDYSGSETQYF. The CDR3 DNA follows: TGTGCCAGTACCGACTATAGCGGGAGTGAGACCCAGTACTTC. Combining the CDR3 with reference TRBV19 and TRBJ2-5 gives the whole variable domain DGGITQSPKYLFRKEGQNVTLSCEQNLNHDAMYWYRQDPGQGLRLIYYSQIVNDFQKGDIAEGYSVSREKKESFPLTVTSAQKNPTAFYLCASTDYSGSETQYFGPGTRLLVL.

As to this clone: At the DNA level, this CDR3 is encoded by other sequences in the same sample as well. The rearrangement uses TRBV13 and TRBJ2-1; the match to TRBD2 covers 11 bases. The CDR3 extends over 17 amino acids. The J segment lost 3 bases and the V segment lost 1 base, leaving 5 bases of the junction unmatched. CDR1 and CDR2 from the germline V gene are PRHDT and FYEKMQ (reference sequence). CDR3 in DNA: TGTGCCAGCAGCTTAGTCCTAGCGGGAGGAAGCTACAATGAGCAGTTCTTC. Translated: CASSLVLAGGSYNEQFF.

This clone has just one count. This same CDR3 is encoded by further DNA sequences in the sample. V usage is TRBV4-3 and J usage is TRBJ2-1; 7 positions agree with TRBD2. Germline V gives CDR1 LGHNA, CDR2 YSLEER. The J segment lost 4 bases and the V segment lost 0 bases, leaving 6 bases of the junction unmatched. This CDR3 comprises 16 residues. The CDR3 DNA reads TGCGCCAGCAGCCAAGATCAGGCGGGAGAGTACAATGAGCAGTTCTTC. It is translated as CASSQDQAGEYNEQFF.

The V and J genes are TRBV5-6 and TRBJ2-7, with D maybe TRBD1 (6 bases). V was clipped by 0 bases and J by 5 bases, with 21 bases between them. In germline, CDR1 is SGHDT, CDR2 YYEEEE. This CDR3 contains 17 residues. As DNA, the CDR3 is TGTGCCAGCAGCTTGGCCGTTCGGGGACATAAACCGAACGAGCAGTACTTC. Its protein product is CASSLAVRGHKPNEQYF. The full variable domain, its missing parts supplied by reference TRBV5-6 and TRBJ2-7, is DAGVTQSPTHLIKTRGQQVTLRCSPKSGHDTVSWYQQALGQGPQFIFQYYEEEERQRGNFPDRFSGHQFPNYSSELNVNALLLGDSALYLCASSLAVRGHKPNEQYFGPGTRLTVT.